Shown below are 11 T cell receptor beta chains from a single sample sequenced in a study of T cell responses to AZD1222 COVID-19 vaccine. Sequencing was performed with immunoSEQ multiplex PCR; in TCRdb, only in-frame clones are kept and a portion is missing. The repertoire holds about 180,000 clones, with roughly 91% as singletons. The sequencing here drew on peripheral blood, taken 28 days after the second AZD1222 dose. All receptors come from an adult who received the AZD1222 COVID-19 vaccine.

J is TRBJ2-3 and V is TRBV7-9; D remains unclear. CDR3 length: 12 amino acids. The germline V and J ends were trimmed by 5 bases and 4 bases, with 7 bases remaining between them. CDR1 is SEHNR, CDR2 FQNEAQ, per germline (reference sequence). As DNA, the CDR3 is TGTGCCAGCAGCGCAGAAGCAGATACGCAGTATTTT. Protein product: CASSAEADTQYF.

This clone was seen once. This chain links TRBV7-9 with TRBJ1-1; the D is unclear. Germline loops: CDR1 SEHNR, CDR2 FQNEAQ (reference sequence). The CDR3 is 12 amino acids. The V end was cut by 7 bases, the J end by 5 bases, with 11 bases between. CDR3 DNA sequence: TGTGCCAGCACCTTCTCGGGAACTGAAGCTTTCTTT. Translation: CASTFSGTEAFF.

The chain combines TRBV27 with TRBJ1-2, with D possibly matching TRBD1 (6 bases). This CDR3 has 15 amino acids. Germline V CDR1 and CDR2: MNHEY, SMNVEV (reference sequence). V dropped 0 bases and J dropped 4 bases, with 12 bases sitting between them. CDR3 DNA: TGTGCCAGCAGTTTATCTCCAGGGGCGGGCTATGGCTACACCTTC. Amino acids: CASSLSPGAGYGYTF.

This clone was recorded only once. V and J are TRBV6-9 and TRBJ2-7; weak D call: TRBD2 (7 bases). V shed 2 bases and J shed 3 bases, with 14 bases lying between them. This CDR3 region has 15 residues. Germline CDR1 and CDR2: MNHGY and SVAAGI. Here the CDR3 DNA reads TGTGCCAGCAGTTATCGGGGGGCCTTCTTCTACGAGCAGTACTTC. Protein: CASSYRGAFFYEQYF.

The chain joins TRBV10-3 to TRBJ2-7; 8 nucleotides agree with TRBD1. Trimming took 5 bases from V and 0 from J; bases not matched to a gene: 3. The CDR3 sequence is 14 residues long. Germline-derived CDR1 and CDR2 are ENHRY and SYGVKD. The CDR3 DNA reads TGTGCCATCAGTACAGGGGGGAGCTCCTACGAGCAGTACTTC. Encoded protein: CAISTGGSSYEQYF.

The CDR3 spells CASSQDYGLHYEQYF. The CDR3 DNA follows: TGCGCCAGCAGCCAAGATTACGGACTGCACTACGAGCAGTACTTC. V and J are TRBV4-1 and TRBJ2-7, with D possibly TRBD2 on 5 matching bases. Deletions cut 0 bases from V and 3 bases from J, with 12 bases between. CDR1 and CDR2 from the germline V gene are MGHRA and YSYEKL. This CDR3 spans 15 amino acids.

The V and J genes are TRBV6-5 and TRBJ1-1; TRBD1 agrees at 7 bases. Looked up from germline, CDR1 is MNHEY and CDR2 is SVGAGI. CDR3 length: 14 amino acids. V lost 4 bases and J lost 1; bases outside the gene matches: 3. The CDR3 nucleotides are TGTGCCAGCAGTTTTGGGACAGCGAACACTGAAGCTTTCTTT. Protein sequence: CASSFGTANTEAFF.

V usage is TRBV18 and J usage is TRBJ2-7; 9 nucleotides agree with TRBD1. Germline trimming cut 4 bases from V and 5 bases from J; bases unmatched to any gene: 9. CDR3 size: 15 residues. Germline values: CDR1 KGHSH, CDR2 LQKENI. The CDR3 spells CASSLSGTGTHEQYF. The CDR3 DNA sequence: TGTGCCAGCTCACTATCCGGGACAGGGACCCACGAGCAGTACTTC.

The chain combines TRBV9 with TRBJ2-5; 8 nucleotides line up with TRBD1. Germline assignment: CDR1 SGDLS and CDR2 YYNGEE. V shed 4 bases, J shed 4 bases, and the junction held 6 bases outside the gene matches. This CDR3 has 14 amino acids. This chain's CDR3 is CASSTGQGLETQYF. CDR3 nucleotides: TGTGCCAGCAGCACTGGACAGGGCTTAGAGACCCAGTACTTC.

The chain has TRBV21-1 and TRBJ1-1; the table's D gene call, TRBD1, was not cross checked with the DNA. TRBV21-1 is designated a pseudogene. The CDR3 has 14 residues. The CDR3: CASIPTVKNTEAFF. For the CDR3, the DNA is TGTGCCAGCATCCCGACAGTCAAGAACACTGAAGCTTTCTTT.

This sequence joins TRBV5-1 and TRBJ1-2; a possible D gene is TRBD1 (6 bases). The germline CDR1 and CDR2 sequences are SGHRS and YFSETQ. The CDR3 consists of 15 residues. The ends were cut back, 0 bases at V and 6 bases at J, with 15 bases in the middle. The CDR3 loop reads CASSLAGDIADGYTF. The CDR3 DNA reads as TGCGCCAGCAGCTTGGCCGGGGACATTGCAGATGGCTACACCTTC. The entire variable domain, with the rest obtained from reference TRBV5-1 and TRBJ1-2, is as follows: KAGVTQTPRYLIKTRGQQVTLSCSPISGHRSVSWYQQTPGQGLQFLFEYFSETQRNKGNFPGRFSGRQFSNSRSEMNVSTLELGDSALYLCASSLAGDIADGYTFGSGTRLTVV.